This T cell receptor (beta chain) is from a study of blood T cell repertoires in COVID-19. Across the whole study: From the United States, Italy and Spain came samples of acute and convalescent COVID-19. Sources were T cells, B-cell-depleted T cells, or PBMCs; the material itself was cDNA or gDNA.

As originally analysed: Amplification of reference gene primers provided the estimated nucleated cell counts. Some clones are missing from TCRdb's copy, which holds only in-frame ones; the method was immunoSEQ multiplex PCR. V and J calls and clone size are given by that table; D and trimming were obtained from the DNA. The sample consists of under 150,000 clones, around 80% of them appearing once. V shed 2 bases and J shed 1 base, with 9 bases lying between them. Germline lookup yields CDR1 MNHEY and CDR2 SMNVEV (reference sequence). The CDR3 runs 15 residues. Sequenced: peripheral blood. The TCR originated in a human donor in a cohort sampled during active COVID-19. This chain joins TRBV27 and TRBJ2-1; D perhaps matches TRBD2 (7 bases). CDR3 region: CASSLRGGSYNEQFF. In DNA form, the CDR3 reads TGTGCCAGCAGTTTAAGGGGGGGGTCCTACAATGAGCAGTTCTTC.